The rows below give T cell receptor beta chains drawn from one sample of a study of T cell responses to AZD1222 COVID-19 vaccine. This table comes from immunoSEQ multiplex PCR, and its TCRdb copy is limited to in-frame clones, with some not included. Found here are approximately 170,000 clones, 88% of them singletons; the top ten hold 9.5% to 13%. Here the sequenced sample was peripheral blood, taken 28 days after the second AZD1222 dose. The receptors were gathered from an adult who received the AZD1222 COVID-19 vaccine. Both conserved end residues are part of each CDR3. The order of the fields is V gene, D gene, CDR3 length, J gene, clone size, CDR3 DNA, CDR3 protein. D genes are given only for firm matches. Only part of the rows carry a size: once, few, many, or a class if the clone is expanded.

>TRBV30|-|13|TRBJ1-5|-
TGTGCCTGGAGTCAGGGCCCTAGCCAGCCCCAGCATTTT
CAWSQGPSQPQHF
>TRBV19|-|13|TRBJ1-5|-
TGTGCCAGTAGTATAGGGTTCAATCAGCCCCAGCATTTT
CASSIGFNQPQHF
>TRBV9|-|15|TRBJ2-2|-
TGTGCCAGCAGCGTAGGTGCAAGGGACACCGGGGAGCTGTTTTTT
CASSVGARDTGELFF
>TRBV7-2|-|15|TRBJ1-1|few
TGTGCCAGCAGCCGCGGGACACCGGGCCGCACTGAAGCTTTCTTT
CASSRGTPGRTEAFF
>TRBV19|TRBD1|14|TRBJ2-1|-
TGTGCCAGTAGTATAGACAGGGGGCAAAATGAGCAGTTCTTC
CASSIDRGQNEQFF
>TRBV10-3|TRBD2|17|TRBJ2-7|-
TGTGCCATCAGTGTTTTAGGACTAGCGGGAGCTTCGGGCGAGCAGTACTTC
CAISVLGLAGASGEQYF
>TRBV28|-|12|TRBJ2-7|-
TGTGCCAGCAGTTCCGGGCCTGCAAAAGGGTACTTC
CASSSGPAKGYF
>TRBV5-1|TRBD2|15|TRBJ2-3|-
TGCGCCAGCAGCATCGGACTAGGTAGCACAGATACGCAGTATTTT
CASSIGLGSTDTQYF
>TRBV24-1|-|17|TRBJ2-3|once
TGTGCCACCAGTTTGACCCCTTCGCGGGAAAGCACAGATACGCAGTATTTT
CATSLTPSRESTDTQYF
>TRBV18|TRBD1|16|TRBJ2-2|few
TGTGCCAGCTCACCCCTTCCACAGGGGCGGACCGGGGAGCTGTTTTTT
CASSPLPQGRTGELFF
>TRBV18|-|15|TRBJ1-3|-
TGTGCCAGCTCACCAGTCGGAGACTCTGGAAACACCATATATTTT
CASSPVGDSGNTIYF
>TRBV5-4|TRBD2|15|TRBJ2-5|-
TGTGCCAGCAGCTTGGACGTTAGCGGGCAAGAGACCCAGTACTTC
CASSLDVSGQETQYF
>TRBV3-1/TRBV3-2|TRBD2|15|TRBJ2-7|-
TGTGCCAGCAGCCTTCGACTAGCGGGGGGGCGAGAGCAGTACTTC
CASSLRLAGGREQYF
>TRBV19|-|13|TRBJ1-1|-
TGTGCCAGTAGTATGGCCAGCGCGGCTGAAGCTTTCTTT
CASSMASAAEAFF
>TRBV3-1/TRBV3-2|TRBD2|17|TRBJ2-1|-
TGTGCCAGCAGCCAAGAGAGAGTAGCGGGGGATGGCGATGAGCAGTTCTTC
CASSQERVAGDGDEQFF
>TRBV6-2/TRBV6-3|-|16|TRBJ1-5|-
TGTGCCAGCAGTTACCCGGCAGGCCACAGCAATCAGCCCCAGCATTTT
CASSYPAGHSNQPQHF
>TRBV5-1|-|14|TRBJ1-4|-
TGCGCCAGCAGCTTGTCAGGGGTAGGGGAAAAACTGTTTTTT
CASSLSGVGEKLFF
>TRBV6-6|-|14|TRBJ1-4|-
TGTGCCAGCAGCCCGGGCCAGCCTAATGAAAAACTGTTTTTT
CASSPGQPNEKLFF
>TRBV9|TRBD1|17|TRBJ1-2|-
TGTGCCAGCAGCGTAGGCTCCCTCGGGACAGCAAACTATGGCTACACCTTC
CASSVGSLGTANYGYTF
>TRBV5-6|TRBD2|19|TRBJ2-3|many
TGTGCCAGCAGCTTGGGGCGGGGGGATGAACGACTCGGCACAGATACGCAGTATTTT
CASSLGRGDERLGTDTQYF
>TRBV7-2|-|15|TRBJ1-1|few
TGTGCCAGCAGCTTAATCTGGACTATGAACACTGAAGCTTTCTTT
CASSLIWTMNTEAFF
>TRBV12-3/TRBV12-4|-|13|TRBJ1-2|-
TGTGCCAGCAGTTCTACCTTCGTGGGTGGCTACACCTTC
CASSSTFVGGYTF
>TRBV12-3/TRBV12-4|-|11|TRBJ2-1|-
TGTGCCAGCAGTTCTAGCGATGAGCAGTTCTTC
CASSSSDEQFF
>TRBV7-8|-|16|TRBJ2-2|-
TGTGCCAGCAGCTTAGTGCCAGCTTCGAACACCGGGGAGCTGTTTTTT
CASSLVPASNTGELFF
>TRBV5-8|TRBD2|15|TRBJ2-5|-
TGTGCCAGCAGCTTGCTGCGGGGGGGCGTAGAGACCCAGTACTTC
CASSLLRGGVETQYF
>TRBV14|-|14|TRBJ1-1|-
TGTGCCAGCAGCCAAGTTGCAGGGCCAAGACGAGCTTTCTTT
CASSQVAGPRRAFF
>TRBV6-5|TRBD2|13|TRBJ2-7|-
TGTGCCAGCAGTCGGAGCAGGGAGGGCGAGCAGTACTTC
CASSRSREGEQYF
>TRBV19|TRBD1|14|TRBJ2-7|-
TGTGCCAGTAGTATCCGGACAGGGAAGAACGAGCAGTACTTC
CASSIRTGKNEQYF
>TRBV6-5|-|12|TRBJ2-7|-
TGTGCCAGCGGCAGAGGATCCTACGAGCAGTACTTC
CASGRGSYEQYF
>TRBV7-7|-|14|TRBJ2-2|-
TGTGCCAGCAGCCCCTCTCGGGGCACCGGGGAGCTGTTTTTT
CASSPSRGTGELFF
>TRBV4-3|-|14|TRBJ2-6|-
TGCGCCAGCAGCCGGGGCTCTGGGGCCAACGTCCTGACTTTC
CASSRGSGANVLTF